A selection of T cell receptor beta chains follows, all from one sample in a study. TCRdb used MiXCR to reprocess the 5' RACE reads, holding one entry per CDR3 protein. The repertoire consists of tens of thousands of distinct CDR3 sequences, with 28% occurring once and the leading ten covering 3% to 3.5%. The sequenced sample was tumor-infiltrating memory CD4+ T cells sorted from the breast tumor. Every receptor here comes from a female donor with breast cancer. Both conserved end residues are part of each CDR3. Each record gives: clone size, V gene, J gene, CDR3 protein. Some rows have no size entry. The others give once, few or many, or a class for an expanded clone.

size: .
V: TRBV9
J: TRBJ1-6
CDR3: CASSVGGQSSYNSPLHF

size: .
V: TRBV7-3
J: TRBJ2-3
CDR3: CASSQGPGKDTQYF

size: .
V: TRBV7-2
J: TRBJ2-3
CDR3: CASSVAGGGTDTQYF

size: .
V: TRBV7-7
J: TRBJ2-7
CDR3: CASSASRDTYEQYF

size: few
V: TRBV6-1
J: TRBJ1-5
CDR3: CASRDLRNQPQHF

size: .
V: TRBV5-1
J: TRBJ2-2
CDR3: CASRKGAGTGELFF

size: few
V: TRBV11-3
J: TRBJ2-1
CDR3: CASSPHFAMSSGLSNEQFF

size: few
V: TRBV2
J: TRBJ2-1
CDR3: CASSEDSNEQFF

size: few
V: TRBV11-2
J: TRBJ2-7
CDR3: CASSPLRRDNPYEQYF

size: few
V: TRBV3-1
J: TRBJ1-4
CDR3: CASSQGMGSYEKLFF

size: few
V: TRBV6-2/TRBV6-3
J: TRBJ2-7
CDR3: CASSTTSGREYEQYF

size: .
V: TRBV20-1
J: TRBJ2-5
CDR3: CSAQDRDQETQYF

size: .
V: TRBV20-1
J: TRBJ1-6
CDR3: CNSRDRLSSYNSPLHF

size: few
V: TRBV12-3/TRBV12-4
J: TRBJ2-7
CDR3: CASSSRGAYEQYF

size: few
V: TRBV19
J: TRBJ1-5
CDR3: CASSIKRTNQPQHF

size: once
V: TRBV12-3/TRBV12-4
J: TRBJ1-1
CDR3: CASSFRGPNTEAFF

size: few
V: TRBV4-2
J: TRBJ2-1
CDR3: CASSQDEGPNEQFF

size: .
V: TRBV20-1
J: TRBJ2-5
CDR3: CSARAPGETQYF

size: few
V: TRBV5-5
J: TRBJ1-5
CDR3: CASSPGGRGGNQPQHF

size: .
V: TRBV7-9
J: TRBJ2-1
CDR3: CASTPEGPGNVQCF

size: .
V: TRBV18
J: TRBJ2-3
CDR3: CASSPPVGADTQYF

size: few
V: TRBV3-1
J: TRBJ2-3
CDR3: CASSQEMVAGETAVYF

size: many
V: TRBV20-1
J: TRBJ2-1
CDR3: CSARHSGRFSYNEQFF

size: .
V: TRBV5-6
J: TRBJ2-1
CDR3: CASSWRGHEQFF

size: .
V: TRBV19
J: TRBJ1-1
CDR3: CASSIARTEAFF

size: .
V: TRBV19
J: TRBJ2-2
CDR3: CASRPPGQGGRGELFF

size: few
V: TRBV5-1
J: TRBJ1-2
CDR3: CASSSQDRGDYGYTF

size: many
V: TRBV10-3
J: TRBJ2-2
CDR3: CAITPADYTGELFF

size: .
V: TRBV28
J: TRBJ2-3
CDR3: CASSPGDAAGVTDTQYF

size: .
V: TRBV6-5
J: TRBJ2-3
CDR3: CASSQGLAGGQDSQYF

size: .
V: TRBV5-1
J: TRBJ2-7
CDR3: CASSRASGTSYEQYF

size: .
V: TRBV13
J: TRBJ2-3
CDR3: CASSPPRGAQYF

size: few
V: TRBV28
J: TRBJ1-1
CDR3: CASSIRGGNTEAFF

size: .
V: TRBV11-3
J: TRBJ2-7
CDR3: CASSSGTGGSGEQYF

size: few
V: TRBV4-2
J: TRBJ2-7
CDR3: CASSQEETGGEQYF

size: .
V: TRBV5-1
J: TRBJ2-1
CDR3: CASSLALVSIVNEQFF

size: .
V: TRBV5-1
J: TRBJ2-1
CDR3: CASSLATLPYNEQFF

size: .
V: TRBV25-1
J: TRBJ2-5
CDR3: CASSEGRTPRETQYF

size: .
V: TRBV20-1
J: TRBJ2-1
CDR3: CSAPQPGLVSHEQFF

size: few
V: TRBV7-9
J: TRBJ1-1
CDR3: CASSLSQNKNTEAFF

size: .
V: TRBV5-1
J: TRBJ1-1
CDR3: CASIDGGSPRTNEAFF

size: few
V: TRBV7-6
J: TRBJ2-3
CDR3: CASSLEDSTDTQYF

size: .
V: TRBV6-1
J: TRBJ1-1
CDR3: CAIRQYRGGTEAFF

size: few
V: TRBV29-1
J: TRBJ2-3
CDR3: CSVQLAGGPPDTQYF

size: .
V: TRBV28
J: TRBJ1-1
CDR3: CASSLISPGMNTEAFF

size: .
V: TRBV19
J: TRBJ1-5
CDR3: CASQSTGYGNQPQHF

size: .
V: TRBV5-1
J: TRBJ1-1
CDR3: CASSLEAGGNTEAFF

size: .
V: TRBV5-1
J: TRBJ2-1
CDR3: CASSRGLAQYNEQFF

size: few
V: TRBV5-1
J: TRBJ2-2
CDR3: CASSLRGLNTGELFF

size: .
V: TRBV4-3
J: TRBJ1-5
CDR3: CASSQDYRATQPQHF

size: few
V: TRBV2
J: TRBJ1-1
CDR3: CASSESPEAFF

size: .
V: TRBV20-1
J: TRBJ1-1
CDR3: CSALEDKGRRNTEAFF

size: few
V: TRBV20-1
J: TRBJ1-5
CDR3: CSAREQVNQPQHF